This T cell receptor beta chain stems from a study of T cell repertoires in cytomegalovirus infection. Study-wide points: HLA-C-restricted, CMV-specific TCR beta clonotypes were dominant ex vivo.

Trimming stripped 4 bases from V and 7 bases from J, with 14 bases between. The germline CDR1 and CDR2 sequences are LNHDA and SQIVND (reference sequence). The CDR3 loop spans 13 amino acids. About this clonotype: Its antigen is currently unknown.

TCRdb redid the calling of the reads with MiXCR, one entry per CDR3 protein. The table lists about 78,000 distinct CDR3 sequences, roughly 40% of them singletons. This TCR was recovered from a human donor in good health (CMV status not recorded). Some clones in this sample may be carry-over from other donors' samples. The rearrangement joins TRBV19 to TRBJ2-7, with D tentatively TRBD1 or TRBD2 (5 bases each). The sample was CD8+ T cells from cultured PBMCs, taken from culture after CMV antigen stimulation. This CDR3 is CASSTLGTAEQYF. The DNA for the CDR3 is TGTGCCAGTAGTACCCTCGGGACGGCAGAGCAGTACTTC.